Presented here are 21 T cell receptor beta chains from one specimen sequenced in a study of OX40 agonist ivuxolimab in advanced cancers. Profiled with immunoSEQ multiplex PCR; TCRdb holds only in-frame clones, not every one. Among 55,000 or so clones listed, 87% were seen once. This specimen was CD4+ or CD8+ T cells sorted from blood, taken in a trial of the OX40 agonist ivuxolimab. The receptor set was obtained from an adult with an advanced solid tumor such as melanoma, head and neck, liver or kidney cancer.

This clone showed up many times. V usage is TRBV9 and J usage is TRBJ2-1; 11 bases are shared with TRBD1. Trimming cost V 4 bases and J 6 bases; bases outside gene matches: 3. This CDR3 has 14 amino acids. The germline V gene has CDR1 SGDLS and CDR2 YYNGEE. CDR3 loop: CASSLGTGGNEQFF. The CDR3 DNA is TGTGCCAGCAGCCTCGGGACAGGGGGCAATGAGCAGTTCTTC. Full variable domain (missing parts from reference TRBV9 and TRBJ2-1): DSGVTQTPKHLITATGQRVTLRCSPRSGDLSVYWYQQSLDQGLQFLIQYYNGEERAKGNILERFSAQQFPDLHSELNLSSLELGDSALYFCASSLGTGGNEQFFGPGTRLTVL.

V and J are TRBV6-5 and TRBJ2-2; D uncertain. Deletions cut 7 bases from V and 3 bases from J, with 12 bases between. CDR3 length: 14 residues. In germline, CDR1 is MNHEY, CDR2 SVGAGI. CDR3 residues: CASTSHQDTGELFF. For the CDR3, the DNA is TGTGCCAGCACCAGCCACCAAGACACCGGGGAGCTGTTTTTT.

The V gene is TRBV30, the J gene TRBJ1-5; tentative D call: TRBD1 (5 bases). The CDR3 consists of 14 residues. CDR1 is GTSNPN and CDR2 is SVGIG in the germline V gene (reference sequence). Trimming cost V 2 bases and J 1 base, with 9 bases left between them. CDR3 region: CAWSHGGSNQPQHF. CDR3 sequence (DNA): TGTGCCTGGAGTCACGGGGGAAGCAATCAGCCCCAGCATTTT.

The DNA of the CDR3 is TGCAGCGTACCTAGGACAGGGGGCGAGCAGTACTTC. Protein sequence: CSVPRTGGEQYF. The chain has TRBV29-1 and TRBJ2-7; TRBD1 matches at 10 bases. Germline V gene lookup returns CDR1 SQVTM and CDR2 ANQGSEA. The V and J ends lost 6 bases and 6 bases, in that order; junction bases with no gene match: 5. This CDR3 is built from 12 residues.

The chain has TRBV10-3 and TRBJ2-1, with TRBD2 matching over 10 bases. CDR1 and CDR2 from the germline V gene are ENHRY and SYGVKD. V lost 7 bases to trimming and J lost 7 bases; unmatched junction nucleotides: 4. This CDR3 comprises 13 residues. The CDR3: CAIKPAGGNEQFF. CDR3 DNA sequence: TGTGCCATCAAGCCAGCGGGGGGGAATGAGCAGTTCTTC.

This chain links TRBV7-6 with TRBJ2-2; no clear D. Germline V lookup: CDR1 SGHVS, CDR2 FNYEAQ. Trimming stripped 3 bases from V and 5 bases from J, with 10 bases between. CDR3 length: 14 amino acids. This CDR3 reads CASSFRGETGELFF. The CDR3, as DNA: TGTGCCAGCAGCTTCCGTGGAGAAACCGGGGAGCTGTTTTTT.

The chain is built from TRBV27 and TRBJ2-7; TRBD1 matches at 8 bases. Germline-derived CDR1 and CDR2 are MNHEY and SMNVEV (reference sequence). The CDR3 has 16 residues. V lost 6 bases, J lost 0 bases, and 10 bases stayed unmatched. The CDR3 coding sequence is TGTGCCAGCAGAGCCGGGGACAGGTTCCACTCCTACGAGCAGTACTTC. Translating it yields CASRAGDRFHSYEQYF.

The V call is TRBV2, the J call TRBJ1-1; 7 positions agree with TRBD1. The CDR3 is 11 residues long. V trimming: 4 bases; J trimming: 10 bases; junction bases outside the gene matches: 3. Germline V gene data show CDR1 as SNHLY and CDR2 as FYNNEI. The CDR3 spells CASSGQGAAFF. The DNA for the CDR3 is TGTGCCAGCAGTGGACAGGGTGCAGCTTTCTTT.

The J gene is TRBJ1-2, the V gene TRBV27; 7 bases map to TRBD1. Germline loops: CDR1 MNHEY, CDR2 SMNVEV (reference sequence). CDR3 size: 12 residues. The trim removed 6 bases at V and 8 bases at J, leaving 6 bases unmatched. Here the CDR3 reads CASSRGLGGYTF. CDR3 in DNA: TGTGCCAGCAGCAGGGGGTTAGGAGGCTACACCTTC.

V is TRBV28 and J is TRBJ2-7, with D unresolved. The CDR3 has 15 residues. Trimming cost V 5 bases and J 1 base, with 15 bases left between them. Germline V gene sequence: CDR1 MDHEN, CDR2 SYDVKM. The CDR3 DNA sequence: TGTGCCAGCAGTCCCCAGTGGCGGAAGTCCTACGAGCAGTACTTC. Translated: CASSPQWRKSYEQYF.

The chain has TRBV9 and TRBJ2-7; D is ambiguous. Germline V gene sequence: CDR1 SGDLS, CDR2 YYNGEE. This CDR3 comprises 14 residues. V lost 0 bases, J lost 2 bases, and 9 bases lay in between. The CDR3 DNA is TGTGCCAGCAGCGTAGGTTTACACGCCTACGAGCAGTACTTC. Amino acid sequence: CASSVGLHAYEQYF.

This clone was detected only a few times. This chain joins TRBV18 and TRBJ2-4, with D unresolved. Trimming cost V 2 bases and J 1 base, with 12 bases left between them. Germline CDR1 and CDR2: KGHSH and LQKENI. CDR3 length: 16 residues. This chain's CDR3 is CASSPDKGVAKNIQYF. In DNA, the CDR3 is TGTGCCAGCTCACCAGACAAAGGAGTTGCCAAAAACATTCAGTACTTC.

The chain is built from TRBV30 and TRBJ2-6; D is perhaps TRBD1 (6 bases). The V end was cut by 0 bases, the J end by 1 base, with 16 bases between. Germline V gene lookup returns CDR1 GTSNPN and CDR2 SVGIG (reference sequence). This CDR3 region has 18 residues. In nucleotides, the CDR3 is TGTGCCTGGAGTGTCGGGCAGGGGATTAGTTCTGGGGCCAACGTCCTGACTTTC. It yields the protein CAWSVGQGISSGANVLTF. The whole variable domain, filled in from reference TRBV30 and TRBJ2-6, reads SQTIHQWPATLVQPVGSPLSLECTVEGTSNPNLYWYRQAAGRGLQLLFYSVGIGQISSEVPQNLSASRPQDRQFILSSKKLLLSDSGFYLCAWSVGQGISSGANVLTFGAGSRLTVL.

The CDR3 DNA follows: TGTGCCAGCTCACCACCGTTGGGACACAGCACAGATACGCAGTATTTT. This encodes CASSPPLGHSTDTQYF. The rearrangement links TRBV18 to TRBJ2-3; weak D call: TRBD1 (6 bases). Trimming took 0 bases from V and 0 from J, leaving 10 bases between them. CDR3 length equals 16 residues. Germline V gene sequence: CDR1 KGHSH, CDR2 LQKENI.

The chain recombines TRBV19 with TRBJ2-1, with a possible D match to TRBD1 (6 bases). Per the germline V gene, CDR1 is LNHDA and CDR2 is SQIVND (reference sequence). This CDR3 is built from 13 residues. V was clipped by 8 bases and J by 0 bases, with 8 bases between them. CDR3 region: CASGQTSYNEQFF. CDR3 coding DNA: TGTGCCAGTGGACAGACCTCCTACAATGAGCAGTTCTTC. The full variable domain, with the rest looked up from reference TRBV19 and TRBJ2-1, is DGGITQSPKYLFRKEGQNVTLSCEQNLNHDAMYWYRQDPGQGLRLIYYSQIVNDFQKGDIAEGYSVSREKKESFPLTVTSAQKNPTAFYLCASGQTSYNEQFFGPGTRLTVL.

V and J are TRBV27 and TRBJ1-2; the D gene is possibly TRBD1 (5 bases). The V and J ends lost 5 bases and 4 bases respectively, with 14 bases between them. In germline, CDR1 is MNHEY, CDR2 SMNVEV (reference sequence). CDR3 size: 14 residues. The DNA of the CDR3 is TGTGCCAGCAGTGTGGGCCAGGGAGTCTATGGCTACACCTTC. This translates into CASSVGQGVYGYTF.

The rearrangement uses TRBV5-6 and TRBJ2-7, with no clear D. The germline CDR1 and CDR2 sequences are SGHDT and YYEEEE. V was cut by 4 bases and J by 5 bases, with 10 bases left in between. This CDR3 has 12 amino acids. This CDR3 reads CASSPRIHEQYF. In DNA, the CDR3 is TGTGCCAGCAGCCCGCGAATCCACGAGCAGTACTTC.

This rearrangement joins TRBV2 to TRBJ1-6; D may be TRBD1 (6 bases). The CDR3 runs to 15 residues. The V gene lost 7 bases and the J gene lost 7 bases, with 17 bases spanning the gap. Germline lookup yields CDR1 SNHLY and CDR2 FYNNEI. CDR3 region: CASTPLDTGNSPLHF. The CDR3 nucleotides are TGTGCCAGCACTCCCCTGGACACAGGGAATTCACCCCTCCACTTT.

The genes are TRBV5-4 and TRBJ2-1, with TRBD2 identical over 7 bases. This CDR3 has 15 amino acids. The germline V gene encodes CDR1 SGHNT and CDR2 YYREEE (reference sequence). Germline trimming cut 2 bases from V and 0 bases from J; bases unmatched to any gene: 2. The CDR3 DNA sequence: TGTGCCAGCAGCTTTGGCGGGAGCTCCTACAATGAGCAGTTCTTC. Its translation is CASSFGGSSYNEQFF.

This chain connects TRBV28 to TRBJ1-2; 9 bases line up with TRBD1. V was clipped by 7 bases and J by 5 bases; unmatched bases: 11. Germline V CDR1 and CDR2: MDHEN, SYDVKM. The CDR3 loop spans 15 amino acids. DNA for the CDR3: TGTGCCAGCACCTCCGGGACAGGGTTTTTATATGGCTACACCTTC. Encoded protein: CASTSGTGFLYGYTF.

This chain uses TRBV30 with TRBJ2-7; D remains ambiguous. The germline gives CDR1 GTSNPN, CDR2 SVGIG (reference sequence). Deletions cut 5 bases from V and 2 bases from J, with 19 bases between. This CDR3 contains 15 residues. The DNA of the CDR3 is TGTGCCTGGTCCCCCGATGGGCACCGTGCCTACGAGCAGTACTTC. It yields the protein CAWSPDGHRAYEQYF.